Below, 3 T cell receptor beta chains from the same sample are listed, as sequenced in a study of blood T cell repertoires in COVID-19. Generated by immunoSEQ multiplex PCR, the TCRdb table keeps only in-frame clones and is missing some. The sample shows some 20,000 clones, about 85% of them seen only once. The specimen sequenced was peripheral blood. The source is a human donor in a cohort sampled during active COVID-19.

This chain uses TRBV5-1 with TRBJ1-5; D is unclear. CDR1 is SGHRS and CDR2 is YFSETQ in the germline V gene. Trimming removed 4 bases from V and 7 bases from J, with 12 bases in between. This CDR3 comprises 13 residues. CDR3 residues: CASSTTIGQPQHF. As DNA, the CDR3 is TGCGCCAGCAGCACTACTATCGGGCAGCCCCAGCATTTT.

The V and J genes are TRBV19 and TRBJ1-6; unclear D gene. CDR1 and CDR2 from the germline V gene are LNHDA and SQIVND (reference sequence). With 5 bases removed from V and 7 bases from J, the gap between germline ends came to 6 bases. The CDR3 is 12 residues long. The CDR3 region has the DNA TGTGCCAGTAGTCAACAGAATTCACCCCTCCACTTT. It yields the protein CASSQQNSPLHF.

This clone was observed a few times. The chain carries TRBV14 and TRBJ1-2; maybe TRBD1 (5 bases). The CDR3 sequence is 12 residues long. The germline V gene encodes CDR1 SGHDN and CDR2 FVKESK. Trimming removed 3 bases from V and 6 bases from J, with 8 bases in between. CDR3 sequence: CASSQMTDGYTF. CDR3 nucleotides: TGTGCCAGCAGCCAGATGACAGATGGCTACACCTTC. The whole variable domain, remainder taken from reference TRBV14 and TRBJ1-2, is EAGVTQFPSHSVIEKGQTVTLRCDPISGHDNLYWYRRVMGKEIKFLLHFVKESKQDESGMPNNRFLAERTGGTYSTLKVQPAELEDSGVYFCASSQMTDGYTFGSGTRLTVV.